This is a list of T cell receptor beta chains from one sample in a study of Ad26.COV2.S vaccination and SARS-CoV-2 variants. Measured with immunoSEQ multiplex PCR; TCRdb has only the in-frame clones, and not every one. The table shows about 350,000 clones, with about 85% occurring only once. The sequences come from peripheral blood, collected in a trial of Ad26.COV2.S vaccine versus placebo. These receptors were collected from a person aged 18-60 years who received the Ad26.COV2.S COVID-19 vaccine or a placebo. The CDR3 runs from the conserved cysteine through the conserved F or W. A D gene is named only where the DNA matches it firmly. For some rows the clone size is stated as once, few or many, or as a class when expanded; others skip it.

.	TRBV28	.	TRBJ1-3	CASSNLGGGRSSGNTIYF	TGTGCCAGCAGTAACCTTGGGGGGGGGCGGAGCTCTGGAAACACCATATATTTT
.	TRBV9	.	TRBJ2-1	CASSVGGSLNNEQFF	TGTGCCAGCAGCGTAGGAGGGAGTTTGAACAATGAGCAGTTCTTC
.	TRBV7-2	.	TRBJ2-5	CASSLVGGPGGAQYF	TGTGCCAGCAGCTTAGTAGGGGGCCCTGGCGGGGCCCAGTACTTC
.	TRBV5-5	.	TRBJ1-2	CASSYEGYGYTF	TGTGCCAGCAGCTACGAGGGGTATGGCTACACCTTC
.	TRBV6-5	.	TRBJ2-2	CASIADGELFF	TGTGCCAGCATTGCAGACGGGGAGCTGTTTTTT
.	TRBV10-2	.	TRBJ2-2	CASSEVLKPGELFF	TGCGCCAGCAGTGAGGTATTAAAACCCGGGGAGCTGTTTTTT
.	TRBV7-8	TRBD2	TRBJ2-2	CASSLSKRESTGELFF	TGTGCCAGCAGCTTATCAAAGCGGGAGAGCACCGGGGAGCTGTTTTTT
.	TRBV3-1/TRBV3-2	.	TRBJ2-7	CASSQVAYEQYF	TGTGCCAGCAGCCAAGTTGCCTACGAGCAGTACTTC
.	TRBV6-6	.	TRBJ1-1	CASSYRPLNTEAFF	TGTGCCAGCAGTTACAGGCCGCTGAACACTGAAGCTTTCTTT
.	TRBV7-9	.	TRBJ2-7	CASSPSYEQYF	TGTGCCAGCAGCCCCTCCTACGAGCAGTACTTC
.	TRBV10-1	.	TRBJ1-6	CASSGSLGAGSPLHF	TGCGCCAGCAGTGGATCCTTGGGGGCCGGATCACCCCTCCACTTT
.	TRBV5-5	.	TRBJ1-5	CASSLQGWEPQHF	TGTGCCAGCAGCTTACAGGGTTGGGAGCCCCAGCATTTT
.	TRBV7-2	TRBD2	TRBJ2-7	CASSLGTGLAATYEQYF	TGTGCCAGCAGCTTAGGGACGGGACTAGCCGCAACCTACGAGCAGTACTTC
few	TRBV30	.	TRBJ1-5	CAWNREGNQPQHF	TGTGCCTGGAACAGGGAGGGCAATCAGCCCCAGCATTTT
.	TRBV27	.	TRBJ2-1	CASRRFPSTNYNEQFF	TGTGCCAGCAGGAGATTCCCCTCGACAAATTACAATGAGCAGTTCTTC
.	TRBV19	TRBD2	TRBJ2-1	CASSRLAGEIPYNEQFF	TGTGCCAGTAGTAGACTAGCGGGGGAAATCCCCTACAATGAGCAGTTCTTC
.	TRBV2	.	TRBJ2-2	CASREQGNTGELFF	TGTGCCAGCAGGGAACAGGGAAACACCGGGGAGCTGTTTTTT
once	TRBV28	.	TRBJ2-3	CASSLWRGVQKSTDTQYF	TGTGCCAGCAGCCTTTGGCGCGGGGTTCAAAAAAGCACAGATACGCAGTATTTT
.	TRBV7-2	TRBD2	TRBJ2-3	CASSLGRGGRADTQYF	TGTGCCAGCAGCTTAGGGCGGGGGGGCCGTGCGGATACGCAGTATTTT
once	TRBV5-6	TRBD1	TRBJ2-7	CASSLTGGEQYF	TGTGCCAGCAGCCTGACAGGGGGCGAGCAGTACTTC
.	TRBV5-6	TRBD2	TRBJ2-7	CASSTRLAGGLEQYF	TGTGCCAGCAGCACTAGACTAGCGGGAGGTCTCGAGCAGTACTTC
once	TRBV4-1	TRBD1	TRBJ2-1	CASSQAGSGGWENNEQFF	TGCGCCAGCAGCCAAGCGGGTTCAGGGGGCTGGGAGAATAATGAGCAGTTCTTC
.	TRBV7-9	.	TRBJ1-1	CASSLSGMAEAFF	TGTGCCAGCAGCTTATCGGGGATGGCTGAAGCTTTCTTT
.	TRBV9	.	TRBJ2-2	CASSTRSFGGVGELFF	TGTGCCAGCAGCACGCGAAGCTTCGGGGGAGTCGGGGAGCTGTTTTTT
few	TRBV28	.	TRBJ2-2	CASATGETGELFF	TGTGCCAGCGCGACAGGTGAAACCGGGGAGCTGTTTTTT
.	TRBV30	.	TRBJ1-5	CAWSVGPGNQPQHF	TGTGCCTGGAGTGTAGGTCCAGGCAATCAGCCCCAGCATTTT
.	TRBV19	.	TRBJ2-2	CASSMVQGAGGELFF	TGTGCCAGTAGTATGGTCCAAGGGGCCGGCGGGGAGCTGTTTTTT
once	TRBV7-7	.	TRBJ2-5	CASSLAWPRETQYF	TGTGCCAGCAGCTTAGCGTGGCCTCGCGAGACCCAGTACTTC
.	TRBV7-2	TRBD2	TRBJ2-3	CASSPVWGGGPGDTQYF	TGTGCCAGCAGCCCTGTTTGGGGCGGGGGGCCGGGGGATACGCAGTATTTT
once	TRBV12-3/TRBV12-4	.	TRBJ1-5	CASSLTAVVPQHF	TGTGCCAGCAGTTTAACGGCGGTGGTGCCCCAGCATTTT
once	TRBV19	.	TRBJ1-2	CASSRGGANYGYTF	TGTGCCAGTAGCCGAGGGGGGGCTAACTATGGCTACACCTTC
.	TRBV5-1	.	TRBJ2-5	CASSLAAETQYF	TGCGCCAGCAGCTTGGCCGCAGAGACCCAGTACTTC
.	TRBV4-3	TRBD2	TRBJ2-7	CASSHGTSGSYEQYF	TGCGCCAGCAGCCACGGGACTAGCGGCTCCTACGAGCAGTACTTC
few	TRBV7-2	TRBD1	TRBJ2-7	CASSSRQGTEQYF	TGTGCCAGCAGCTCCCGACAGGGGACCGAGCAGTACTTC
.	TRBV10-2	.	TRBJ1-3	CASSGPYGNTIYF	TGCGCCAGTTCGGGTCCTTATGGAAACACCATATATTTT
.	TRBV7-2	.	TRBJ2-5	CASSYRLVQETQYF	TGTGCCAGCAGTTACCGTTTGGTCCAAGAGACCCAGTACTTC
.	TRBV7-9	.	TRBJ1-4	CASSLGASEKLFF	TGTGCCAGCAGCTTAGGGGCGAGCGAAAAACTGTTTTTT
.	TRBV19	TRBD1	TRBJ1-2	CASSMGTESYGYTF	TGTGCCAGTAGTATGGGGACAGAATCCTATGGCTACACCTTC
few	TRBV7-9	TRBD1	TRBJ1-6	CASSWGTGDSPLHF	TGTGCCAGCAGCTGGGGGACAGGGGATTCACCCCTCCACTTT
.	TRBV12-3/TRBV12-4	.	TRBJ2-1	CASTGEYNEQFF	TGTGCCAGCACGGGAGAGTACAATGAGCAGTTCTTC
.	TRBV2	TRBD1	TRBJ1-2	CASSEEDRGMTDYGYTF	TGTGCCAGCAGTGAAGAGGACAGGGGTATGACGGACTATGGCTACACCTTC
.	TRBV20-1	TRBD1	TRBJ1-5	CSASEGQGASQPQHF	TGCAGTGCTAGTGAAGGACAGGGGGCCTCTCAGCCCCAGCATTTT
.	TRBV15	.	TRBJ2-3	CATSPRYTDTQYF	TGTGCCACCAGCCCCCGCTACACAGATACGCAGTATTTT
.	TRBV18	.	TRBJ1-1	CASSLQGPTEAFF	TGTGCCAGCTCACTACAGGGTCCTACTGAAGCTTTCTTT
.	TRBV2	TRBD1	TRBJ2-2	CASDRQGNSGELFF	TGTGCCAGCGACAGACAGGGTAATTCCGGGGAGCTGTTTTTT
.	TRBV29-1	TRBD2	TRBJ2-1	CSARTSGGVNEQFF	TGCAGCGCCCGGACTAGCGGGGGGGTTAATGAGCAGTTCTTC
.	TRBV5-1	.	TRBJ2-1	CASSPWTASYNEQFF	TGCGCCAGCAGCCCCTGGACGGCTTCCTACAATGAGCAGTTCTTC
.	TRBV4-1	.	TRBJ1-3	CASSQDSAPGSGNTIYF	TGCGCCAGCAGCCAAGATTCCGCACCAGGCTCTGGAAACACCATATATTTT
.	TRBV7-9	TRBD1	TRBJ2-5	CASGHVKDRAETQYF	TGTGCCAGCGGCCATGTTAAGGACAGGGCGGAGACCCAGTACTTC
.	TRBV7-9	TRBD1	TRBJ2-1	CASSLGTGGEQFF	TGTGCCAGCAGCTTGGGGACAGGCGGTGAGCAGTTCTTC
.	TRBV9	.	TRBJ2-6	CASSVVGSGANVLTF	TGTGCCAGCAGCGTAGTGGGGTCTGGGGCCAACGTCCTGACTTTC
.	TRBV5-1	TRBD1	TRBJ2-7	CASSLGDRASSYEQYF	TGCGCCAGCAGCTTGGGGGACAGGGCAAGCTCCTACGAGCAGTACTTC
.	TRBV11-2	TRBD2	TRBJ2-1	CASSLNLAGGYNEQFF	TGTGCCAGCAGCCTCAATCTAGCGGGAGGTTACAATGAGCAGTTCTTC
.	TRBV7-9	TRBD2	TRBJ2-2	CASNLAGVAGELFF	TGTGCCAGCAACCTAGCGGGAGTTGCCGGGGAGCTGTTTTTT
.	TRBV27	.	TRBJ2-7	CASSPPRGRGTFYEQYF	TGTGCCAGCAGTCCACCTCGGGGGCGGGGGACGTTCTACGAGCAGTACTTC
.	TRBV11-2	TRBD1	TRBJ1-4	CASRSTLPGQGETNEKLFF	TGTGCCAGCAGGTCCACTCTACCGGGACAGGGGGAGACTAATGAAAAACTGTTTTTT
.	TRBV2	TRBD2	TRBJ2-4	CASRAGGGALENIQYF	TGTGCCAGCAGGGCGGGAGGTGGGGCGTTAGAAAACATTCAGTACTTC
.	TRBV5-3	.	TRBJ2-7	CARSSSHDSTLSYEQYF	TGTGCCAGAAGCTCTTCCCATGACAGCACACTTTCCTACGAGCAGTACTTC
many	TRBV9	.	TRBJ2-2	CASSPRDFNTGELFF	TGTGCCAGCAGCCCCCGGGACTTTAACACCGGGGAGCTGTTTTTT
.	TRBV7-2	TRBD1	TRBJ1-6	CASSSLGTADNSPLHF	TGTGCCAGCAGCTCGCTCGGGACAGCGGATAATTCACCCCTCCACTTT